Listed below are T cell receptor beta chains from one sample, sequenced in a study of T-cell reconstitution after alpha-beta-depleted transplantation in children. TCRdb analysed the PCR reads with MiXCR anew, one entry per CDR3 protein. The data hold 200,000 to 250,000 distinct CDR3 sequences, with more than 10% observed a single time. This material consisted of PBMCs from the stem cell graft donor, taken from the stem cell graft. The receptors come from a human donor who donated a stem cell graft to a child with acute lymphoblastic leukemia. CDR3s include the opening cysteine and the closing phenylalanine or tryptophan. A D gene is named only where the DNA matches it firmly. Clone sizes are given selectively: once, few, many, or a class where the clone is expanded.

D gene: .; V gene: TRBV6-1; clone size: many; J gene: TRBJ2-4; CDR3 DNA: TGTGCCAGCAGTGGGGTAAACCTCGGCAAAAACATTCAGTACTTC; CDR3 protein: CASSGVNLGKNIQYF
D gene: TRBD1; V gene: TRBV29-1; clone size: many; J gene: TRBJ1-2; CDR3 DNA: TGCAGCGCAGGACAGGGGATCGGCTACACCTTC; CDR3 protein: CSAGQGIGYTF
D gene: TRBD1; V gene: TRBV5-1; clone size: many; J gene: TRBJ2-3; CDR3 DNA: TGCGCCAGCAGCTTCCGGGACAGCTCCACAGATACGCAGTATTTT; CDR3 protein: CASSFRDSSTDTQYF
D gene: .; V gene: TRBV4-3; clone size: many; J gene: TRBJ1-1; CDR3 DNA: TGCGCCAGCAGCCCCAGGGGAGGCACTGAAGCTTTCTTT; CDR3 protein: CASSPRGGTEAFF
D gene: .; V gene: TRBV4-3; clone size: many; J gene: TRBJ2-1; CDR3 DNA: TGCGCCAGCAGCCGCCGGGCGCTCTACAATGAGCAGTTCTTC; CDR3 protein: CASSRRALYNEQFF
D gene: .; V gene: TRBV7-2; clone size: many; J gene: TRBJ2-5; CDR3 DNA: TGTGCCAGCAGCTTAGGTGGAGGCCCCCAAGAGACCCAGTACTTC; CDR3 protein: CASSLGGGPQETQYF
D gene: .; V gene: TRBV27; clone size: many; J gene: TRBJ1-5; CDR3 DNA: TGTGCCAGCAGTTTATTCAGCCGGAGTCAGCCCCAGCATTTT; CDR3 protein: CASSLFSRSQPQHF
D gene: .; V gene: TRBV15; clone size: .; J gene: TRBJ1-5; CDR3 DNA: TGTGCCACCAGCAGAGGAGGGAGGGGCCGGCAGCCCCAGCATTTT; CDR3 protein: CATSRGGRGRQPQHF
D gene: .; V gene: TRBV7-2; clone size: many; J gene: TRBJ1-2; CDR3 DNA: TGTGCCAGCAGCCAAGCCGGGGGGACTAACTATGGCTACACCTTC; CDR3 protein: CASSQAGGTNYGYTF
D gene: TRBD1; V gene: TRBV6-5; clone size: .; J gene: TRBJ2-1; CDR3 DNA: TGTGCCAGCAGTTACCGACATACAGGGGCGAATGAGCAGTTCTTC; CDR3 protein: CASSYRHTGANEQFF
D gene: .; V gene: TRBV2; clone size: many; J gene: TRBJ1-1; CDR3 DNA: TGTGCCAGCAGTGAAGGGAGGGAAGCTTTCTTT; CDR3 protein: CASSEGREAFF
D gene: .; V gene: TRBV10-2; clone size: .; J gene: TRBJ1-5; CDR3 DNA: TGCGCCAGCACGTTAGGGGTTGGTCAGCCCCAGCATTTT; CDR3 protein: CASTLGVGQPQHF
D gene: TRBD2; V gene: TRBV28; clone size: many; J gene: TRBJ2-1; CDR3 DNA: TGTGCCAGCAGTTTCCCCGGACTAGCGGGAGTTGAGCAGTTCTTC; CDR3 protein: CASSFPGLAGVEQFF
D gene: .; V gene: TRBV5-1; clone size: many; J gene: TRBJ2-2; CDR3 DNA: TGCGCCAGCAGAGGACAGATGAACACCGGGGAGCTGTTTTTT; CDR3 protein: CASRGQMNTGELFF
D gene: .; V gene: TRBV7-8; clone size: many; J gene: TRBJ2-2; CDR3 DNA: TGTGCCAGCAGCTTAGTGGTCAACACCGGGGAGCTGTTTTTT; CDR3 protein: CASSLVVNTGELFF
D gene: TRBD1; V gene: TRBV12-3/TRBV12-4; clone size: many; J gene: TRBJ2-7; CDR3 DNA: TGTGCCAGCAGTTCCCGGGACAGGGAGTACTTC; CDR3 protein: CASSSRDREYF